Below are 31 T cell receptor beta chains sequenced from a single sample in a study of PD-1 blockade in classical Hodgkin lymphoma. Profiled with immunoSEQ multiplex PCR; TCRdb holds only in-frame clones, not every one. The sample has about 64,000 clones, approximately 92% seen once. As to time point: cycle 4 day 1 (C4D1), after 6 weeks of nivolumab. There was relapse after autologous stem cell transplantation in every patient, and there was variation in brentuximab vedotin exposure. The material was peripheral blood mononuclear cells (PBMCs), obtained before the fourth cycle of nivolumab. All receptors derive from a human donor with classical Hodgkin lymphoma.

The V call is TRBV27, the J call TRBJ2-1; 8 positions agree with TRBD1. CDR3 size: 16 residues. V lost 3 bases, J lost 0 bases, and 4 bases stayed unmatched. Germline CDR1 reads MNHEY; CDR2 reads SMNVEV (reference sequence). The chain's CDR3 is CASSLTGVLSYNEQFF. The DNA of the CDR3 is TGTGCCAGCAGTTTGACAGGGGTCCTCTCCTACAATGAGCAGTTCTTC.

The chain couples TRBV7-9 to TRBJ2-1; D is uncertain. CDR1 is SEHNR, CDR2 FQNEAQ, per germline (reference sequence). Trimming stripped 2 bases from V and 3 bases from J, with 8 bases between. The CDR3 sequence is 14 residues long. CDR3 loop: CASSLSDRYNEQFF. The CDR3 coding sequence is TGTGCCAGCAGCTTAAGCGACCGCTACAATGAGCAGTTCTTC. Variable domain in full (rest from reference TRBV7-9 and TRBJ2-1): DTGVSQNPRHKITKRGQNVTFRCDPISEHNRLYWYRQTLGQGPEFLTYFQNEAQLEKSRLLSDRFSAERPKGSFSTLEIQRTEQGDSAMYLCASSLSDRYNEQFFGPGTRLTVL.

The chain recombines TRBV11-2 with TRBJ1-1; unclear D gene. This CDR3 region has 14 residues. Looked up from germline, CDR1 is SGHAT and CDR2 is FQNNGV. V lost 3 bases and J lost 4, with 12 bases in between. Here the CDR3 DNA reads TGTGCCAGCAGCTTCCAGGTCTCGGGCACTGAAGCTTTCTTT. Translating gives CASSFQVSGTEAFF.

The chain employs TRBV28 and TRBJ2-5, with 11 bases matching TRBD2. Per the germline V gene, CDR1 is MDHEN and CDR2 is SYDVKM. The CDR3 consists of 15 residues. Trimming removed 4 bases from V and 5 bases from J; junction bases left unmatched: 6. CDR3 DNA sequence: TGTGCCAGCAGTTCGGGACTAGCGGAATTGGAGACCCAGTACTTC. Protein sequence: CASSSGLAELETQYF.

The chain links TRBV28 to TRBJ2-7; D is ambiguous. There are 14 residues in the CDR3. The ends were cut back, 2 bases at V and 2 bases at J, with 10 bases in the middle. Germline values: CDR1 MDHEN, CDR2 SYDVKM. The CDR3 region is CASSLATPPYEQYF. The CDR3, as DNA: TGTGCCAGCAGTTTAGCTACCCCACCCTACGAGCAGTACTTC. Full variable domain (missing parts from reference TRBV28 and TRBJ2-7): DVKVTQSSRYLVKRTGEKVFLECVQDMDHENMFWYRQDPGLGLRLIYFSYDVKMKEKGDIPEGYSVSREKKERFSLILESASTNQTSMYLCASSLATPPYEQYFGPGTRLTVT.

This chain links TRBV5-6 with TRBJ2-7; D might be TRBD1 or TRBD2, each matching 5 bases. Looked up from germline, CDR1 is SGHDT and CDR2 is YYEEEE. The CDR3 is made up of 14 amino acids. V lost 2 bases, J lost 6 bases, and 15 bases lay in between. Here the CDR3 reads CASSLGTHGGEQYF. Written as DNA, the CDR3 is TGTGCCAGCAGCTTAGGGACCCATGGTGGCGAGCAGTACTTC.

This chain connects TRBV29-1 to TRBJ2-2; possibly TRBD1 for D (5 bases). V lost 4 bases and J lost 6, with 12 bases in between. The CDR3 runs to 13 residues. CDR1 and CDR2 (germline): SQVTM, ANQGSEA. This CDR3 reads CSVVGQGPGELFF. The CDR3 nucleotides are TGCAGCGTTGTAGGGCAGGGCCCCGGGGAGCTGTTTTTT.

CDR3 region: CASKNRFSDEKLFF. The CDR3 DNA is TGTGCCAGTAAAAACCGGTTTAGTGATGAAAAACTGTTTTTT. This chain connects TRBV19 to TRBJ1-4; no reliable D call. With 7 bases removed from V and 6 bases from J, the gap between germline ends came to 15 bases. The CDR3 runs 14 residues. Germline-derived CDR1 and CDR2 are LNHDA and SQIVND (reference sequence). The whole variable domain, filled in from reference TRBV19 and TRBJ1-4, reads DGGITQSPKYLFRKEGQNVTLSCEQNLNHDAMYWYRQDPGQGLRLIYYSQIVNDFQKGDIAEGYSVSREKKESFPLTVTSAQKNPTAFYLCASKNRFSDEKLFFGSGTQLSVL.

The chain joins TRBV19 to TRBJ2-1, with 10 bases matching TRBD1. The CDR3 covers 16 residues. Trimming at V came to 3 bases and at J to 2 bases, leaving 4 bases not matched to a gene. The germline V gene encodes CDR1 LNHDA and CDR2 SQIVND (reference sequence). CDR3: CASSIRTGGTYNEQFF. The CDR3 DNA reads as TGTGCCAGTAGTATCAGGACAGGGGGTACCTACAATGAGCAGTTCTTC.

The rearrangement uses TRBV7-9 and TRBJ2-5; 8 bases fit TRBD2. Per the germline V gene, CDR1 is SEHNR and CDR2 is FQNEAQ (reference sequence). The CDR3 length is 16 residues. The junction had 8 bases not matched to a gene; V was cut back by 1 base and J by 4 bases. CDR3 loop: CASSLDAGGRRETQYF. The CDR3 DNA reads TGTGCCAGCAGCTTAGATGCGGGAGGCAGGAGAGAGACCCAGTACTTC. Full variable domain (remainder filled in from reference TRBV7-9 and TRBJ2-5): DTGVSQNPRHKITKRGQNVTFRCDPISEHNRLYWYRQTLGQGPEFLTYFQNEAQLEKSRLLSDRFSAERPKGSFSTLEIQRTEQGDSAMYLCASSLDAGGRRETQYFGPGTRLLVL.

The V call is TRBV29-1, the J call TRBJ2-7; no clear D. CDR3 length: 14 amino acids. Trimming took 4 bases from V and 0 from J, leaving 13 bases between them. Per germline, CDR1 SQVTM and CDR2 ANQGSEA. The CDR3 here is CSVVSLSSSYEQYF. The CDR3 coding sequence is TGCAGCGTTGTTTCTCTTTCAAGCTCCTACGAGCAGTACTTC.

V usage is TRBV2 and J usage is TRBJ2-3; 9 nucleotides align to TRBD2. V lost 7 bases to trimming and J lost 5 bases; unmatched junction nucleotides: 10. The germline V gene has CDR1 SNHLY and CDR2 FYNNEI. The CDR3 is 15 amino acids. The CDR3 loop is CASKVLLAGQDTQYF. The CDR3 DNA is TGTGCCAGCAAGGTACTCCTAGCGGGGCAAGATACGCAGTATTTT.

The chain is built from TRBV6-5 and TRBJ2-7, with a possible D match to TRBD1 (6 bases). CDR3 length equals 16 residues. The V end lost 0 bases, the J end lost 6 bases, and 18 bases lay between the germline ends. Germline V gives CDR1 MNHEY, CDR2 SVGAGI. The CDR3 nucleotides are TGTGCCAGCAGTTACTCTGGGGACACGGGTTTTAGCGAGCAGTACTTC. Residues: CASSYSGDTGFSEQYF.

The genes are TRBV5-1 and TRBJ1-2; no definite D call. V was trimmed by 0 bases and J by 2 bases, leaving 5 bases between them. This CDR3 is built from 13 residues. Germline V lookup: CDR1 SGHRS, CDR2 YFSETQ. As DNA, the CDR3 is TGCGCCAGCAGCTTGGGGCCGAACTATGGCTACACCTTC. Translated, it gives CASSLGPNYGYTF.

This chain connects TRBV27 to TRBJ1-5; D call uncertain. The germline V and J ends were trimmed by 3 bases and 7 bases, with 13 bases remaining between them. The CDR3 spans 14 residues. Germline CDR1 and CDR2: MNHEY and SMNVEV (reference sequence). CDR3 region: CASSFGVGDQPQHF. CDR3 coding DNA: TGTGCCAGCAGTTTCGGGGTAGGCGACCAGCCCCAGCATTTT.

The DNA for the CDR3 is TGTGCCAGCAGCCAAGAAGAGGTTAACACCGGGGAGCTGTTTTTT. The encoded protein is CASSQEEVNTGELFF. The V gene is TRBV4-2, the J gene TRBJ2-2; D is undetermined. V was shortened by 0 bases and J by 2 bases, with 7 bases between the two germline ends. This CDR3 contains 15 residues. Germline loops: CDR1 LGHNA, CDR2 YNFKEQ.

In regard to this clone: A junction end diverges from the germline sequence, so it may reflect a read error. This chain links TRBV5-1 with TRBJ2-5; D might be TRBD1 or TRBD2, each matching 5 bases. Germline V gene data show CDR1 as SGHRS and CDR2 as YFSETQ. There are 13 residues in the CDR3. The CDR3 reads CASRGTAQGTQYF. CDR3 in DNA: TGCGCCAGCAGAGGGACGGCCCAAGGGACCCAGTACTTC.

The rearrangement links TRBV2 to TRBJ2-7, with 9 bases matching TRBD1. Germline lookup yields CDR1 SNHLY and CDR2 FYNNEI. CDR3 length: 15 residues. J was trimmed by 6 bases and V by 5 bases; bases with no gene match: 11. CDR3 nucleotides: TGTGCCAGCAGTCGATCCGGGACAGGGTTGGGCGAGCAGTACTTC. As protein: CASSRSGTGLGEQYF.

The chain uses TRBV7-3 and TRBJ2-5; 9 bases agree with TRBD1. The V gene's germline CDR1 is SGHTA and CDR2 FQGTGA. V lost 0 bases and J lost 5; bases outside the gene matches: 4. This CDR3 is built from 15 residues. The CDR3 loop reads CASSLTGQGSETQYF. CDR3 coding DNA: TGTGCCAGCAGCTTAACCGGACAGGGGAGCGAGACCCAGTACTTC.

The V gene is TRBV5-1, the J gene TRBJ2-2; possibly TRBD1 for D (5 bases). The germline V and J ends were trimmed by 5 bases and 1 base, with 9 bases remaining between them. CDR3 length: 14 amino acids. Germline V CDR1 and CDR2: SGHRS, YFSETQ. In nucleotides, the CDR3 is TGCGCCAGCAGGGCAGGGTTGAACACCGGGGAGCTGTTTTTT. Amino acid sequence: CASRAGLNTGELFF. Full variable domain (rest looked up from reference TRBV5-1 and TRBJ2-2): KAGVTQTPRYLIKTRGQQVTLSCSPISGHRSVSWYQQTPGQGLQFLFEYFSETQRNKGNFPGRFSGRQFSNSRSEMNVSTLELGDSALYLCASRAGLNTGELFFGEGSRLTVL.

CDR3 sequence (DNA): TGTGCCAGCAGCGTGACAGGGGGCAGGCGTACTAATGAAAAACTGTTTTTT. It translates to CASSVTGGRRTNEKLFF. The J gene is TRBJ1-4, the V gene TRBV11-2; the match to TRBD1 covers 10 bases. Per the germline V gene, CDR1 is SGHAT and CDR2 is FQNNGV. Trimming took 5 bases from V and 2 from J; bases not matched to a gene: 8. The CDR3 has 17 amino acids. Using reference TRBV11-2 and TRBJ1-4 for the parts outside the CDR3, the full variable domain is EAGVAQSPRYKIIEKRQSVAFWCNPISGHATLYWYQQILGQGPKLLIQFQNNGVVDDSQLPKDRFSAERLKGVDSTLKIQPAKLEDSAVYLCASSVTGGRRTNEKLFFGSGTQLSVL.

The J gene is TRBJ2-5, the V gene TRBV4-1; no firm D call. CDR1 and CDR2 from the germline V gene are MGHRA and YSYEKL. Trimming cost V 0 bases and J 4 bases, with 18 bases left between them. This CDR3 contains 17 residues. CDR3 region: CASSQELGYNRGETQYF. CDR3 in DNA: TGCGCCAGCAGCCAAGAACTCGGATACAATCGCGGAGAGACCCAGTACTTC.

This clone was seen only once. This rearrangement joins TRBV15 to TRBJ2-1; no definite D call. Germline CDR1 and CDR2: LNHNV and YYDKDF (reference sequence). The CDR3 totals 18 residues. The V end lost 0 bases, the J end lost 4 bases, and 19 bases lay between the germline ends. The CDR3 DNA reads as TGTGCCACCAGCAGAGATCGTTGGCAGCCTGACCGGTACAATGAGCAGTTCTTC. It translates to CATSRDRWQPDRYNEQFF.

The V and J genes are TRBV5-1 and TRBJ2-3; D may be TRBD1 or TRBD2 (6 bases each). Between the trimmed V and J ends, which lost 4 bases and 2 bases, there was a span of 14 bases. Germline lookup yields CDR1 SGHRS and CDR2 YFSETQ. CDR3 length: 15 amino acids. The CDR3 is CASSLEGGFTDTQYF. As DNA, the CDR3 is TGCGCCAGCAGCCTGGAGGGGGGTTTCACAGATACGCAGTATTTT. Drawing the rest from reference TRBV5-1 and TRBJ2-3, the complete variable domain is KAGVTQTPRYLIKTRGQQVTLSCSPISGHRSVSWYQQTPGQGLQFLFEYFSETQRNKGNFPGRFSGRQFSNSRSEMNVSTLELGDSALYLCASSLEGGFTDTQYFGPGTRLTVL.

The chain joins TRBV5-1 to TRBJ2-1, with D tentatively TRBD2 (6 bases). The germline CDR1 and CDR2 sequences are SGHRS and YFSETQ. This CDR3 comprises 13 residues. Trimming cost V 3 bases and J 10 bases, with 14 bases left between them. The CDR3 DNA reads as TGCGCCAGCAGCTGGGACTGGCTTCCGGAGCAGTTCTTC. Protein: CASSWDWLPEQFF.

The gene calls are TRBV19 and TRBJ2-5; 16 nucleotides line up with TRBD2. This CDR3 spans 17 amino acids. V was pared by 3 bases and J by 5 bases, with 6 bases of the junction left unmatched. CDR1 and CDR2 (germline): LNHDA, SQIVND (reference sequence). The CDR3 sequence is CASSISGLAGGIETQYF. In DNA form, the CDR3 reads TGTGCCAGTAGTATTTCGGGACTAGCGGGAGGGATTGAGACCCAGTACTTC. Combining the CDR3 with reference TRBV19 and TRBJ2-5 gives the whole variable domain DGGITQSPKYLFRKEGQNVTLSCEQNLNHDAMYWYRQDPGQGLRLIYYSQIVNDFQKGDIAEGYSVSREKKESFPLTVTSAQKNPTAFYLCASSISGLAGGIETQYFGPGTRLLVL.

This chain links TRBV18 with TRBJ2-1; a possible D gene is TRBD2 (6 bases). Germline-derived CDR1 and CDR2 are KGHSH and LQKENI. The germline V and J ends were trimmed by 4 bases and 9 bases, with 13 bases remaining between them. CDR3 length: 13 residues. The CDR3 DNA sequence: TGTGCCAGCTCACTAGACCAGGGAGGTGAGCAGTTCTTC. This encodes CASSLDQGGEQFF.

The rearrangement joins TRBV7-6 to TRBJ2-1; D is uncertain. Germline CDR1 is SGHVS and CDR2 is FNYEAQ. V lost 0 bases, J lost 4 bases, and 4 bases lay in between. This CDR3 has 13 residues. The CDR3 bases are TGTGCCAGCAGCTTAGCGGAGTACAATGAGCAGTTCTTC. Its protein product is CASSLAEYNEQFF.

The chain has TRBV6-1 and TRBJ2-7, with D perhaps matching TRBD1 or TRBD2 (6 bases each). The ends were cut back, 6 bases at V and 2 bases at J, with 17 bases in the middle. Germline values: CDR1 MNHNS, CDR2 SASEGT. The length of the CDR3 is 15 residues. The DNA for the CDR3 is TGTGCCAGCAGCCCCCGAGGGGGGATGACCTACGAGCAGTACTTC. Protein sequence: CASSPRGGMTYEQYF.

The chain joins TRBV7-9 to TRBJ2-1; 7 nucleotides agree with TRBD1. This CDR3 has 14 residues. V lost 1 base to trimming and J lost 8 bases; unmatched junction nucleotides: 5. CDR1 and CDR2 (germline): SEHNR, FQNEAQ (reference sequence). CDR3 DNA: TGTGCCAGCAGCTTAGAGCAGGGGGTGGATGAGCAGTTCTTC. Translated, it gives CASSLEQGVDEQFF.

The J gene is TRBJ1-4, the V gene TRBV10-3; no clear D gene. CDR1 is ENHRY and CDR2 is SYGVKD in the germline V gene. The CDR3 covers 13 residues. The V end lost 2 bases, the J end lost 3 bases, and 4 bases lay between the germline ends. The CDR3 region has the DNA TGTGCCATCAGTGAGGCAGCTAATGAAAAACTGTTTTTT. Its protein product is CAISEAANEKLFF.